The clone carrying this TCR beta chain came up many times. Covering alpha and beta chains, TRAV- and TRBV-specific primers were used for the first-strand cDNA. The authors amplified TCRs for about 20 PCR cycles with a constant-region primer and a V-primer adapter. One entry per CDR3 protein results from TCRdb running MiXCR on the reads. The sample carries about 60,000 distinct CDR3 sequences, 20% to 25% recorded once. V lost 4 bases to trimming and J lost 4 bases, with 13 bases between them. The CDR3 has 15 residues. The V gene's germline CDR1 is SGHAT and CDR2 FQNNGV. The data stem from a study of low-dose radiotherapy and immunotherapy resistance in tumors. Study-level background: Patients of Cohort 1 had 0.5 Gy fractions every 2 weeks, which summed to 6.5 Gy. With 1 Gy per fraction every two weeks, Cohort 2 accumulated 13 Gy across 26 weeks.

Noted time point: before trial treatment. Every donor's regimen consisted of nivolumab, ipilimumab, aspirin, low-dose cyclophosphamide and low-dose radiotherapy. This material consisted of PBMCs, taken before treatment. The TCR originated in a male donor with prostate cancer. The rearrangement uses TRBV11-2 and TRBJ2-2, with D possibly called TRBD1 or TRBD2 (5 bases each). CDR3: CASSSAAGSTGELFF. Here the CDR3 DNA reads TGTGCCAGCAGCTCAGCGGCAGGGAGCACCGGGGAGCTGTTTTTT.